Presented here are 4 T cell receptor beta chains from one specimen sequenced in a study of cytomegalovirus exposure and HLA in healthy donors. The study ran its PCR with 60 Vbeta and 13 Jbeta primers. Produced via immunoSEQ multiplex PCR; TCRdb's table is partial and in-frame only. The table includes nearly 95,000 clones, 7.5% to 8.5% detected once. Sequenced sample: PBMCs. All receptors derive from a man in his forties or fifties in good health and CMV-seronegative.

The sample holds a few counts of this clone. The chain combines TRBV29-1 with TRBJ2-5; no clear D gene. Germline CDR1 SQVTM, CDR2 ANQGSEA. The ends were cut back, 2 bases at V and 11 bases at J, with 18 bases in the middle. This CDR3 is 13 amino acids long. The CDR3 reads CSVEFGVGEEQYF. The CDR3 coding sequence is TGCAGCGTTGAATTCGGTGTGGGTGAGGAGCAGTACTTC.

The chain recombines TRBV9 with TRBJ2-1; D may be TRBD1 (6 bases). Trimming pared 0 bases from V and 4 bases from J, leaving 14 bases between. Per germline, CDR1 SGDLS and CDR2 YYNGEE. CDR3 length: 16 residues. DNA for the CDR3: TGTGCCAGCAGCGTAGCTGGACAAAGGGGGTACAATGAGCAGTTCTTC. The encoded protein is CASSVAGQRGYNEQFF.

The rearrangement links TRBV18 to TRBJ2-7, with TRBD2 matching 8 bases. Trimming cost V 3 bases and J 2 bases; bases outside gene matches: 3. CDR1 is KGHSH and CDR2 is LQKENI in the germline V gene. CDR3 length equals 14 residues. The CDR3 loop reads CASSPQREPYEQYF. The CDR3 DNA reads TGTGCCAGCTCACCCCAGCGGGAGCCCTACGAGCAGTACTTC.

The chain employs TRBV4-1 and TRBJ2-1, with 8 nucleotides matching TRBD2. V lost 2 bases to trimming and J lost 7 bases; unmatched junction nucleotides: 13. The germline V gene encodes CDR1 MGHRA and CDR2 YSYEKL. The CDR3 runs to 17 residues. The CDR3 protein is CASSQQSSGGSSNEQFF. CDR3 sequence (DNA): TGCGCCAGCAGCCAACAATCAAGCGGGGGTTCCTCAAATGAGCAGTTCTTC.